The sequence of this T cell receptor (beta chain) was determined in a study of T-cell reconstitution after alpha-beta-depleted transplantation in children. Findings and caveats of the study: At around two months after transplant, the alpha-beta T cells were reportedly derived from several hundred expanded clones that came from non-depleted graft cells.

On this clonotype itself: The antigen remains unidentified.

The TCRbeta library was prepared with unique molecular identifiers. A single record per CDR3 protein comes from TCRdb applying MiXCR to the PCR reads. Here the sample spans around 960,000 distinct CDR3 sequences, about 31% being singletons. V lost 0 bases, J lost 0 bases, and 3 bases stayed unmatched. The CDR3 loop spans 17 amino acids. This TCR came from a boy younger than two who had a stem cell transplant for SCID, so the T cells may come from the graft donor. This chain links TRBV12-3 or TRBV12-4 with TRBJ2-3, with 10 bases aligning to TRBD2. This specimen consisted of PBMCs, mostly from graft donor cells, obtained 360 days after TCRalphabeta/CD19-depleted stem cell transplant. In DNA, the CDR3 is TGTGCCAGCAGTTTAGCGGGACTAGCGAGGAGCACAGATACGCAGTATTTT. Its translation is CASSLAGLARSTDTQYF.